This paragraph covers one T cell receptor (beta chain) sequence. This entry belongs to a study of blood T cell repertoires in COVID-19. Study information: Each recovered donor of Cohort 3 presented with two negative PCRs, clearance, or symptom resolution. PBMCs, B-cell-depleted T cells, or T cells provided the cDNA or gDNA that made up the material.

The protocol was immunoSEQ multiplex PCR, while the TCRdb copy is restricted to in-frame clones and leaves out a portion. This table holds 400,000 or so clones, more than 75% found once. The CDR3 sequence is 15 residues long. The rearrangement uses TRBV21-1 and TRBJ1-6; the table names TRBD1, a call not compared with the DNA. TRBV21-1 is deemed a pseudogene. What was sequenced was PBMCs or T cells enriched from blood (not recorded which). The source of this sequence is a middle-aged man in a cohort exposed to, infected with or recovered from COVID-19 (not recorded which). The CDR3 DNA sequence: TGTGCCAGCAGCATCCGGGACAGGGATAATTCACCCCTCCACTTT. The encoded protein is CASSIRDRDNSPLHF.